The 27 T cell receptor beta chains given below trace back to one sample, sequenced in a study of cytomegalovirus exposure and HLA in healthy donors. PCR used 60 Vbeta primers and 13 Jbeta primers. Data came from immunoSEQ multiplex PCR; TCRdb stores just in-frame clones and leaves some out. The sample lists around 130,000 clones, about two thirds seen once, with 2.9% in the top ten. Sequences were obtained from PBMCs. The receptors were sampled from a human donor in good health.

This chain connects TRBV30 to TRBJ2-2; possible D gene TRBD2, 6 bases. V lost 8 bases, J lost 2 bases, and 9 bases lay in between. Germline V gene data show CDR1 as GTSNPN and CDR2 as SVGIG (reference sequence). The CDR3 extends over 12 amino acids. CDR3 nucleotides: TGTGCCAACGGGGGTAACACCGGGGAGCTGTTTTTT. This codes for CANGGNTGELFF.

This CDR3 reads CASSIQGFQETQYF. The CDR3 nucleotides are TGTGCCAGCAGTATACAGGGATTCCAAGAGACCCAGTACTTC. V and J are TRBV2 and TRBJ2-5; a possible D gene is TRBD1 (6 bases). CDR3 length equals 14 residues. The germline V gene encodes CDR1 SNHLY and CDR2 FYNNEI. The ends were cut back, 5 bases at V and 1 base at J, with 11 bases in the middle.

The V gene is TRBV6-5, the J gene TRBJ2-7; TRBD1 agrees at 8 bases. The germline V gene encodes CDR1 MNHEY and CDR2 SVGAGI. V trimming: 5 bases; J trimming: 0 bases; junction bases outside the gene matches: 6. The CDR3 runs to 15 residues. The CDR3: CASSLSTGVSYEQYF. Here the CDR3 DNA reads TGTGCCAGCAGTCTTTCGACAGGGGTCTCCTACGAGCAGTACTTC.

This clone was observed a handful of times. The V and J genes are TRBV19 and TRBJ1-3; a weak D match, TRBD1 (6 bases). Per the germline V gene, CDR1 is LNHDA and CDR2 is SQIVND (reference sequence). V lost 3 bases and J 2 bases, leaving 11 bases between the germline ends. The CDR3 runs 15 residues. This chain's CDR3 is CASSMAQGPGNTIYF. In nucleotides, the CDR3 is TGTGCCAGTAGTATGGCACAGGGACCTGGAAACACCATATATTTT.

This clone was counted between two and nine times. V is TRBV6-6 and J is TRBJ2-3; perhaps TRBD2 as D (6 bases). The CDR3 is 14 residues long. Germline assignment: CDR1 MNHNY and CDR2 SVGAGI (reference sequence). Trimming pared 6 bases from V and 6 bases from J, leaving 16 bases between. The CDR3 DNA sequence: TGTGCCAGCAGAAACGGGGGATTGGTGGATACGCAGTATTTT. The encoded protein is CASRNGGLVDTQYF.

As for this clone: Other nucleotide sequences from this sample produce the same CDR3. The gene calls are TRBV20-1 and TRBJ1-2; weak D call: TRBD1 (5 bases). Germline V gene data show CDR1 as DFQATT and CDR2 as SNEGSKA (reference sequence). CDR3 size: 11 residues. Trimming pared 3 bases from V and 8 bases from J, leaving 10 bases between. This chain's CDR3 is CSARGGDGYTF. The CDR3 DNA is TGCAGTGCTAGGGGGGGGGACGGCTACACCTTC.

The V gene is TRBV12-5, the J gene TRBJ2-2, with TRBD2 matching over 10 bases. In germline, CDR1 is LGHNT, CDR2 FRNRAP. This CDR3 spans 16 amino acids. Unmatched junction bases numbered 12, after V lost 6 bases and J lost 8 bases. The CDR3 DNA follows: TGTGCTAGTGGACCCGAAGTAGCGGGGGGAGCTGGGGAGCTGTTTTTT. It yields the protein CASGPEVAGGAGELFF.

The CDR3 loop is CASSPDWSSYEQYF. As DNA, the CDR3 is TGCGCCAGCAGCCCTGACTGGAGCTCCTACGAGCAGTACTTC. This chain uses TRBV5-1 with TRBJ2-7; D is unresolved. CDR3 size: 14 residues. Deletions cut 4 bases from V and 0 bases from J, with 11 bases between. Looked up from germline, CDR1 is SGHRS and CDR2 is YFSETQ.

This clone has a handful of counts. The chain joins TRBV4-2 to TRBJ2-3, with 12 bases aligning to TRBD2. V gave up 4 bases and J gave up 6 bases; unmatched junction bases: 8. Germline values: CDR1 LGHNA, CDR2 YNFKEQ. The CDR3 contains 16 residues. CDR3 amino acids: CASSPRTSGARDTQYF. In DNA, the CDR3 is TGTGCCAGCAGCCCACGGACTAGCGGGGCCCGGGATACGCAGTATTTT.

V usage is TRBV7-2 and J usage is TRBJ2-4, with TRBD2 identical over 12 bases. Germline CDR1 is SGHTA and CDR2 is FQGNSA. Trimming cost V 2 bases and J 0 bases; bases outside gene matches: 5. There are 18 residues in the CDR3. The chain's CDR3 is CASSLRLAGDVAKNIQYF. CDR3 DNA sequence: TGTGCCAGCAGCTTAAGACTAGCGGGAGATGTAGCCAAAAACATTCAGTACTTC.

This clone was counted between two and nine times. This chain uses TRBV5-4 with TRBJ2-3; 7 nucleotides align to TRBD2. This CDR3 spans 17 amino acids. Germline V CDR1 and CDR2: SGHNT, YYREEE (reference sequence). V shed 2 bases and J 1 base; nucleotides not matched to a gene: 10. CDR3 sequence (DNA): TGTGCCAGCAGCTTTCCCGGGGGGAGACCCCGCACAGATACGCAGTATTTT. Its protein is CASSFPGGRPRTDTQYF.

There are a few counts of this clone. V usage is TRBV9 and J usage is TRBJ1-3; D is unresolved. CDR1 is SGDLS and CDR2 is YYNGEE in the germline V gene. The CDR3 totals 16 residues. Trimming removed 0 bases at V and 0 bases at J, with 10 bases between. This CDR3 reads CASSVAQTASGNTIYF. The CDR3, as DNA: TGTGCCAGCAGCGTAGCTCAAACAGCCTCTGGAAACACCATATATTTT.

This clone was found a few times. This chain connects TRBV19 to TRBJ2-1; TRBD1 matches at 12 bases. V lost 6 bases to trimming and J lost 4 bases; unmatched junction nucleotides: 10. From germline, CDR1 is LNHDA and CDR2 SQIVND (reference sequence). The CDR3 has 17 amino acids. The CDR3 nucleotides read TGTGCCAGTAGAGGGACAGGGGGCGTAGGGTCTTACAATGAGCAGTTCTTC. It codes for CASRGTGGVGSYNEQFF.

This chain uses TRBV11-2 with TRBJ1-4; D unclear. Germline values: CDR1 SGHAT, CDR2 FQNNGV. V lost 5 bases to trimming and J lost 8 bases, with 15 bases between them. This CDR3 contains 14 residues. The CDR3: CASSLRYAAEKLFF. The CDR3 DNA reads as TGTGCCAGCAGCCTACGATACGCCGCCGAAAAACTGTTTTTT.

The chain links TRBV7-9 to TRBJ1-5; D gene uncertain. The germline V gene encodes CDR1 SEHNR and CDR2 FQNEAQ (reference sequence). The CDR3 is 14 amino acids. Trimming removed 3 bases from V and 0 bases from J, with 6 bases in between. CDR3: CASSFRDSNQPQHF. CDR3 DNA: TGTGCCAGCAGCTTCCGAGATAGCAATCAGCCCCAGCATTTT.

The V and J genes are TRBV9 and TRBJ1-1; 7 positions agree with TRBD1. CDR3 length: 15 residues. CDR1 SGDLS and CDR2 YYNGEE come from the germline V gene. The junction had 2 bases not matched to a gene; V was cut back by 0 bases and J by 0 bases. The chain's CDR3 is CASSVGQGLNTEAFF. The CDR3 nucleotides read TGTGCCAGCAGCGTAGGACAGGGCTTGAACACTGAAGCTTTCTTT.

The rearrangement joins TRBV2 to TRBJ2-1; 10 bases fit TRBD2. CDR3 length: 14 residues. Germline V gene data show CDR1 as SNHLY and CDR2 as FYNNEI. The V and J ends lost 4 bases and 8 bases, in that order; junction bases with no gene match: 5. The CDR3: CASSVAGGLDEQFF. The CDR3 nucleotides are TGTGCCAGCAGTGTAGCGGGGGGTTTGGATGAGCAGTTCTTC.

The V gene is TRBV28, the J gene TRBJ2-7; 7 nucleotides agree with TRBD2. The CDR3 extends over 14 amino acids. The ends lost 5 bases at V and 3 bases at J; junction bases unmatched: 7. Germline assignment: CDR1 MDHEN and CDR2 SYDVKM. The CDR3 region has the DNA TGTGCCAGCAGTCCCGCCGGACTAGTCTACGAGCAGTACTTC. Its translation is CASSPAGLVYEQYF. The variable domain in full, completed from reference TRBV28 and TRBJ2-7, reads DVKVTQSSRYLVKRTGEKVFLECVQDMDHENMFWYRQDPGLGLRLIYFSYDVKMKEKGDIPEGYSVSREKKERFSLILESASTNQTSMYLCASSPAGLVYEQYFGPGTRLTVT.

This clone was observed once. Germline and junction disagree at one end, which may indicate a read error. V gene TRBV7-9 combines with J gene TRBJ1-1; D unresolved. The CDR3 has 13 amino acids. CDR1 SEHNR and CDR2 FQNEAQ come from the germline V gene (reference sequence). The CDR3 protein is CSSSHGRDTEAFF. Written as DNA, the CDR3 is TGTTCCAGCTCCCATGGGAGGGACACTGAAGCTTTCTTT.

V and J are TRBV7-8 and TRBJ1-5; a weak D match, TRBD1 (6 bases). V lost 5 bases, J lost 4 bases, and 15 bases lay in between. Germline V gene sequence: CDR1 SGHVS, CDR2 FQNEAQ. The CDR3 length is 15 residues. In DNA, the CDR3 is TGTGCCAGCAGCCCCCTAGACAGGACGAATCAGCCCCAGCATTTT. The encoded protein is CASSPLDRTNQPQHF.

The CDR3 sequence is CASSIVMTGAGNEQFF. For the CDR3, the DNA is TGTGCCAGTAGTATAGTAATGACAGGGGCAGGCAATGAGCAGTTCTTC. This chain connects TRBV19 to TRBJ2-1; 8 bases agree with TRBD1. This CDR3 spans 16 amino acids. V lost 1 base and J lost 6; bases outside the gene matches: 8. The germline CDR1 and CDR2 sequences are LNHDA and SQIVND (reference sequence). The whole variable domain, remainder taken from reference TRBV19 and TRBJ2-1, is DGGITQSPKYLFRKEGQNVTLSCEQNLNHDAMYWYRQDPGQGLRLIYYSQIVNDFQKGDIAEGYSVSREKKESFPLTVTSAQKNPTAFYLCASSIVMTGAGNEQFFGPGTRLTVL.

The rearrangement joins TRBV7-9 to TRBJ2-7; possible D gene TRBD1, 6 bases. The germline gives CDR1 SEHNR, CDR2 FQNEAQ (reference sequence). The V end was cut by 5 bases, the J end by 4 bases, with 12 bases between. This CDR3 is built from 13 residues. The DNA of the CDR3 is TGTGCCAGCAGCGCCGACAGGTCGTACGAGCAGTACTTC. Translation: CASSADRSYEQYF.

The V gene is TRBV18, the J gene TRBJ2-2, with D perhaps TRBD1 (5 bases). In germline, CDR1 is KGHSH, CDR2 LQKENI. V was clipped by 4 bases and J by 3 bases, with 9 bases between them. CDR3 length: 14 residues. The CDR3 here is CASSRQGDTGELFF. The CDR3 DNA is TGTGCCAGCTCACGCCAAGGGGACACCGGGGAGCTGTTTTTT. Looking up the rest from reference TRBV18 and TRBJ2-2 gives the full variable domain: NAGVMQNPRHLVRRRGQEARLRCSPMKGHSHVYWYRQLPEEGLKFMVYLQKENIIDESGMPKERFSAEFPKEGPSILRIQQVVRGDSAAYFCASSRQGDTGELFFGEGSRLTVL.

The chain employs TRBV7-2 and TRBJ2-2, with D tentatively TRBD1 (6 bases). Germline loops: CDR1 SGHTA, CDR2 FQGNSA. Between the trimmed V and J ends, which lost 0 bases and 8 bases, there was a span of 19 bases. The CDR3 length is 17 residues. In DNA, the CDR3 is TGTGCCAGCAGCTTAGCGATAGGGACACTTCTGGGTGGGGAGCTGTTTTTT. This codes for CASSLAIGTLLGGELFF.

V is TRBV7-8 and J is TRBJ2-1, with D unresolved. Trimming took off 1 base at V and 8 bases at J, with 6 bases between the two ends. Germline CDR1 SGHVS, CDR2 FQNEAQ. The CDR3 sequence is 12 residues long. CDR3 coding DNA: TGTGCCAGCAGCTTAGGTGGCTATGAGCAGTTCTTC. Encoded protein: CASSLGGYEQFF.

This sequence joins TRBV30 and TRBJ2-1, with a tentative D call TRBD2 (5 bases). V was shortened by 2 bases and J by 7 bases, with 9 bases between the two germline ends. CDR1 is GTSNPN and CDR2 is SVGIG in the germline V gene (reference sequence). The CDR3 spans 12 residues. This CDR3 reads CAWSPTGNEQFF. As DNA, the CDR3 is TGTGCCTGGAGTCCAACGGGGAATGAGCAGTTCTTC.

This sequence joins TRBV5-4 and TRBJ2-6; 7 bases match TRBD1. This CDR3 has 16 residues. Germline CDR1 is SGHNT and CDR2 is YYREEE (reference sequence). Germline trimming cut 0 bases from V and 2 bases from J; bases unmatched to any gene: 2. The CDR3 spells CASSLATGAGANVLTF. Written as DNA, the CDR3 is TGTGCCAGCAGCTTGGCAACAGGGGCTGGGGCCAACGTCCTGACTTTC.